These 20 T cell receptor beta chains originate from one sample sequenced in a study of CD8 T cells in Susac syndrome. Random hexamers served to reverse transcribe roughly 0.45 to 1 ug RNA. TCRdb used MiXCR to reprocess the immunoSEQ multiplex PCR reads, holding one entry per CDR3 protein. The sample records 200,000 or so distinct CDR3 sequences, almost 96% being singletons. Sequenced input: CD4+ T cells from PBMCs. These receptors came from a human donor with Susac syndrome.

V and J are TRBV28 and TRBJ2-1; 12 positions agree with TRBD2. Germline V lookup: CDR1 MDHEN, CDR2 SYDVKM. The CDR3 has 15 residues. Trimming took 3 bases from V and 8 from J; bases not matched to a gene: 5. CDR3 nucleotides: TGTGCCAGCAGTTTCGCTAGCGGGGGGGCGTATGAGCAGTTCTTC. It codes for CASSFASGGAYEQFF.

V is TRBV12-3 or TRBV12-4 and J is TRBJ1-6; maybe TRBD1 (5 bases). The germline V and J ends were trimmed by 4 bases and 3 bases, with 10 bases remaining between them. The CDR3 loop spans 15 amino acids. The CDR3 DNA is TGTGCCAGCAGTTACTCGACAGTCTATAATTCACCCCTCCACTTT. Encoded protein: CASSYSTVYNSPLHF.

The rearrangement joins TRBV2 to TRBJ1-2, with TRBD1 matching over 8 bases. Germline V CDR1 and CDR2: SNHLY, FYNNEI. The V and J ends lost 4 bases and 6 bases, in that order; junction bases with no gene match: 7. This CDR3 contains 14 residues. The CDR3: CASSVGQGGNGYTF. In DNA form, the CDR3 reads TGTGCCAGCAGTGTAGGACAGGGCGGGAATGGCTACACCTTC.

In its sample, this clonotype was seen once. The V call is TRBV2, the J call TRBJ1-2, with 10 bases that match TRBD1. Looked up from germline, CDR1 is SNHLY and CDR2 is FYNNEI. This CDR3 contains 15 residues. V shed 6 bases and J 8 bases; nucleotides not matched to a gene: 12. Written as DNA, the CDR3 is TGTGCCAGCAGCCCCTTCATAGGGGACAGGGGAGGCTACACCTTC. It specifies CASSPFIGDRGGYTF.

This rearrangement joins TRBV20-1 to TRBJ2-3, with D perhaps TRBD1 (5 bases). V was trimmed by 5 bases and J by 3 bases, leaving 12 bases between them. Germline V gene sequence: CDR1 DFQATT, CDR2 SNEGSKA (reference sequence). The CDR3 covers 13 residues. CDR3 sequence reads: CSAPPAGTDTQYF. DNA for the CDR3: TGCAGTGCTCCCCCTGCAGGGACAGATACGCAGTATTTT.

Here the CDR3 DNA reads TGTGCCAGCAGCCAAGATCGTTTGACCCAGTACTTC. This encodes CASSQDRLTQYF. This chain connects TRBV14 to TRBJ2-5; D unclear. CDR1 is SGHDN and CDR2 is FVKESK in the germline V gene. Deletions cut 0 bases from V and 7 bases from J, with 6 bases between. The CDR3 runs 12 residues.

The CDR3 DNA follows: TGCAGTGCCCTCCCCCTAGCGGGGGGGCCGGACATTCAGTACTTC. Translating gives CSALPLAGGPDIQYF. The chain is built from TRBV20-1 and TRBJ2-4; 12 bases agree with TRBD2. The V gene's germline CDR1 is DFQATT and CDR2 SNEGSKA (reference sequence). With 6 bases clipped from V and 8 bases from J, the junction kept 11 bases outside the gene matches. CDR3 length: 15 amino acids.

The V and J genes are TRBV20-1 and TRBJ1-1; 8 bases line up with TRBD1. Trimming cost V 1 base and J 1 base; bases outside gene matches: 8. From germline, CDR1 is DFQATT and CDR2 SNEGSKA (reference sequence). The CDR3 is 16 residues long. CDR3 in DNA: TGCAGTGCTAGAGCTCCTCAGGGGGCGGGGAACACTGAAGCTTTCTTT. Encoded protein: CSARAPQGAGNTEAFF.

The chain recombines TRBV3-1 with TRBJ2-3; TRBD2 might be the D (5 bases). The V end lost 4 bases, the J end lost 4 bases, and 9 bases lay between the germline ends. The CDR3 totals 13 residues. Germline V CDR1 and CDR2: LGHDT, YNNKEL (reference sequence). DNA for the CDR3: TGTGCCAGCAGCCCTTACGGGGCAGATACGCAGTATTTT. Amino acid sequence: CASSPYGADTQYF.

The V call is TRBV12-3 or TRBV12-4, the J call TRBJ1-5; D unresolved. The CDR3 consists of 14 residues. Trimming took off 2 bases at V and 2 bases at J, with 7 bases between the two ends. Here the CDR3 DNA reads TGTGCCAGCAGTTTATTATGGGGCAATCAGCCCCAGCATTTT. Translated, it gives CASSLLWGNQPQHF.

This clonotype has a single count. The CDR3 DNA is TGTGCCAGCAGTGAAGCGCTAAGGGGGCGGACGGGGGGCAATCAGCCCCAGCATTTT. Protein sequence: CASSEALRGRTGGNQPQHF. The chain joins TRBV6-1 to TRBJ1-5, with 7 positions matching TRBD1. The germline V gene encodes CDR1 MNHNS and CDR2 SASEGT. CDR3 length: 19 amino acids. V lost 0 bases to trimming and J lost 2 bases; unmatched junction nucleotides: 13.

The chain has TRBV3-1 and TRBJ2-5; D is perhaps TRBD2 (6 bases). The CDR3 runs 14 residues. The ends were cut back, 1 base at V and 5 bases at J, with 11 bases in the middle. CDR1 and CDR2 from the germline V gene are LGHDT and YNNKEL (reference sequence). CDR3 sequence reads: CASSQVGSFETQYF. The CDR3 DNA is TGTGCCAGCAGCCAAGTCGGGAGTTTCGAGACCCAGTACTTC.

This sequence joins TRBV20-1 and TRBJ1-5, with TRBD1 identical over 7 bases. V shed 5 bases, J shed 2 bases, and the junction held 3 bases outside the gene matches. Germline V gene data show CDR1 as DFQATT and CDR2 as SNEGSKA (reference sequence). The CDR3 runs to 13 residues. The CDR3 here is CSAEDRGNQPQHF. The CDR3 nucleotides are TGCAGTGCTGAAGACAGGGGCAATCAGCCCCAGCATTTT.

The chain couples TRBV20-1 to TRBJ2-1; 11 bases align to TRBD2. V was clipped by 3 bases and J by 4 bases; unmatched bases: 5. Germline V gene sequence: CDR1 DFQATT, CDR2 SNEGSKA (reference sequence). The CDR3 sequence is 15 residues long. The CDR3 here is CSARSGTSGYNEQFF. The CDR3 nucleotides read TGCAGTGCTAGGTCCGGGACTAGCGGATACAATGAGCAGTTCTTC.

This clonotype was detected only once. One end of the junction fails to match germline, which may point to a read error. V gene TRBV5-6 combines with J gene TRBJ2-7; TRBD1 aligns across 8 bases. Germline lookup yields CDR1 SGHDT and CDR2 YYEEEE. The CDR3 loop spans 14 amino acids. The CDR3 DNA reads TGTGCCAGGGACAGGGATAGAGCGTCCTGCGAGCAGTACTTC. Translated, it gives CARDRDRASCEQYF.

This chain links TRBV5-6 with TRBJ2-3; TRBD1 matches 9 bases. Trimming removed 5 bases from V and 0 bases from J; junction bases left unmatched: 7. Germline V gene data show CDR1 as SGHDT and CDR2 as YYEEEE. The CDR3 has 16 amino acids. Here the CDR3 reads CASRGTGTTSTDTQYF. In nucleotides, the CDR3 is TGTGCCAGCAGGGGGACAGGGACAACTAGCACAGATACGCAGTATTTT.

The chain is built from TRBV4-3 and TRBJ2-3; D is possibly TRBD1 (6 bases). Germline V gene lookup returns CDR1 LGHNA and CDR2 YSLEER. Trimming took 0 bases from V and 9 from J, leaving 13 bases between them. CDR3 length: 14 residues. The CDR3 sequence: CASSQDSRTATQYF. The CDR3 DNA sequence: TGCGCCAGCAGCCAAGATTCTAGGACAGCCACGCAGTATTTT.

V is TRBV20-1 and J is TRBJ2-2, with unresolved D. The CDR3 runs to 13 residues. Looked up from germline, CDR1 is DFQATT and CDR2 is SNEGSKA (reference sequence). The V end lost 5 bases, the J end lost 5 bases, and 12 bases lay between the germline ends. The CDR3 bases are TGCAGTGCTCCCTCCGTGGGGACCGGGGAGCTGTTTTTT. Translated: CSAPSVGTGELFF.

This clonotype was recorded only once. This sequence joins TRBV21-1 and TRBJ1-5. TRBV21-1 is described as a pseudogene. The CDR3 has 17 residues. In DNA, the CDR3 is TGTGCCAGCAGCAAATACGAGGGTTGGGAACTCAATCAGCCCCAGCATTTT. Residues: CASSKYEGWELNQPQHF.

The V and J genes are TRBV29-1 and TRBJ1-1; D remains unclear. Deletions cut 7 bases from V and 0 bases from J, with 9 bases between. The CDR3 covers 12 residues. Germline V gene data show CDR1 as SQVTM and CDR2 as ANQGSEA. The CDR3 DNA reads as TGCAGCGCCGTGCGGGTGAACACTGAAGCTTTCTTT. Residues: CSAVRVNTEAFF.